This TCR beta chain originates from a study of regulatory T cells in long-lasting Graves disease. The overall study: Antithyroid drugs had been taken under 3 months by newly diagnosed Graves' patients.

Indicated time point: newly diagnosed GD, antithyroid drugs for less than 3 months. Generation of the TCR library employed RNA extracted from PBMCs. The TCR beta library used iRepertoire HTBI primers with Arm-PCR amplification of CDR3. TCRdb processed the multiplex PCR reads anew with MiXCR; each CDR3 protein has one entry. The table has around 480,000 distinct CDR3 sequences, approximately 16% seen once. This clonotype was observed many times. The same sample was also used in a study of T cells in Graves' hyperthyroidism and ophthalmopathy. From that study: Disease duration under 2 months; hyperthyroidism patients were aged 18 to 65.

The origin of this receptor is a middle-aged woman with Graves disease. Sequences were derived from peripheral blood mononuclear cells (PBMCs), sampled at new diagnosis, from a patient treated with antithyroid drugs.

The CDR3 sequence: CSASQEWQETQYF. Here the CDR3 DNA reads TGCAGTGCTAGTCAGGAGTGGCAAGAGACCCAGTACTTC. The rearrangement links TRBV20-1 to TRBJ2-5; D gene uncertain. Germline V CDR1 and CDR2: DFQATT, SNEGSKA (reference sequence). The ends were cut back, 3 bases at V and 2 bases at J, with 10 bases in the middle. The CDR3 extends over 13 amino acids.